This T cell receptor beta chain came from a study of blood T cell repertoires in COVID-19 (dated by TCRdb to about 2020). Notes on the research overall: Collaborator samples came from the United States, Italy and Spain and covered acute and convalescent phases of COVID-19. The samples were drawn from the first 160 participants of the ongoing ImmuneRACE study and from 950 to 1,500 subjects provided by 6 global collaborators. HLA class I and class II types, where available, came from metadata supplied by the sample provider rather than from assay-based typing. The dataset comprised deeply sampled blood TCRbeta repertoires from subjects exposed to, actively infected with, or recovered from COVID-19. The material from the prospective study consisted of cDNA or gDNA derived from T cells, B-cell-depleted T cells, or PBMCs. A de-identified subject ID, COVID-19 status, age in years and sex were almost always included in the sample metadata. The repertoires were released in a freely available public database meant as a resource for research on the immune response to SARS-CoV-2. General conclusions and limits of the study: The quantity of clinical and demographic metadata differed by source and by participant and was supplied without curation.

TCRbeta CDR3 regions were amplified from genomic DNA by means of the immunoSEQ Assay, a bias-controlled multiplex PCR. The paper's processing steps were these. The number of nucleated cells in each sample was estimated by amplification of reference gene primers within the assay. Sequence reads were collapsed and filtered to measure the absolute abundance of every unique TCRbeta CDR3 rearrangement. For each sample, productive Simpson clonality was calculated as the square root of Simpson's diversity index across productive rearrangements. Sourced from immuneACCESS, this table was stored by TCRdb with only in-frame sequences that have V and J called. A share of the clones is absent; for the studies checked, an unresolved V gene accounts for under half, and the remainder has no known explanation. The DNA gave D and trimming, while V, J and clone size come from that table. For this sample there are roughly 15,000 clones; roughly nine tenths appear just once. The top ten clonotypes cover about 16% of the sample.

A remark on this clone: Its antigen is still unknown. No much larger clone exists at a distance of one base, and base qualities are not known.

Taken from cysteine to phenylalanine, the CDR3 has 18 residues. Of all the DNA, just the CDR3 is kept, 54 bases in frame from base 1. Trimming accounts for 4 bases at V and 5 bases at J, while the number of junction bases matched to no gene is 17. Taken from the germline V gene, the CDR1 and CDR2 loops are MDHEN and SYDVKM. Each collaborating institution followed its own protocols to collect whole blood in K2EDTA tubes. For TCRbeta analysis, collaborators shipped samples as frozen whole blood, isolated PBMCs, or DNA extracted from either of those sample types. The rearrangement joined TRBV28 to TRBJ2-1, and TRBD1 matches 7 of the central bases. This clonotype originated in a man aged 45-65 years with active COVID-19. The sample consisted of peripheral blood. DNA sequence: TGTGCCAGCAGTTCGACAGGGTATGGCTCAAAGGGTAACAATGAGCAGTTCTTC. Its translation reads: CASSSTGYGSKGNNEQFF.